Here is one T cell receptor (beta chain) with its context. No antigen is known for it. The PCR was carried out with 60 Vbeta primers and 13 Jbeta primers. Clones were read by immunoSEQ multiplex PCR, and TCRdb kept only the in-frame ones, dropping some. The sample consists of about 150,000 clones, around three fifths of them appearing once. The CDR3 extends over 17 amino acids. This sample is part of a study of cytomegalovirus exposure and HLA in healthy donors. Study findings and constraints: A later analysis linked a missense DCLRE1C variant to TCR beta V- and J-gene trimming.

The chain has TRBV12-2 and TRBJ2-2; the table gives TRBD2 as D, unverified against the DNA. TRBV12-2 is described as a pseudogene. This sequence originates from a woman in her twenties or thirties in good health and CMV-seropositive. The sample comprised PBMCs. The CDR3 here is CASRLGLRSGRAGELFF. The CDR3 DNA follows: TGTGCAAGTCGCTTAGGCTTGAGGAGCGGGAGGGCCGGGGAGCTGTTTTTT.